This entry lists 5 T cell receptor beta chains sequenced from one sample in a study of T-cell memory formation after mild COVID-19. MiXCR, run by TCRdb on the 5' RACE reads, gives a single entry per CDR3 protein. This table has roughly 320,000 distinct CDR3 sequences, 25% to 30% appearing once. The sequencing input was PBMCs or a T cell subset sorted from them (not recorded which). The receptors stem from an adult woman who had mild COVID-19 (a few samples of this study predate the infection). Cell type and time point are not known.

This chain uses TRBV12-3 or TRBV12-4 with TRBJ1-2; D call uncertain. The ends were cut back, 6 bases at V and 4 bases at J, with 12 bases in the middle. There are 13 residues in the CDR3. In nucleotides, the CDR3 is TGTGCCAGCAGACGCCTGGGGAGCTATGGCTACACCTTC. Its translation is CASRRLGSYGYTF.

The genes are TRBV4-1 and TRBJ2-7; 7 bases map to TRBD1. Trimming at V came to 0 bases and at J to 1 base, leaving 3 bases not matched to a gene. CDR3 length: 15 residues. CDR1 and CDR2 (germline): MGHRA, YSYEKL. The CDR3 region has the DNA TGCGCCAGCAGCCAAGAGACAGGGTGGTCCTACGAGCAGTACTTC. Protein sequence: CASSQETGWSYEQYF.

The DNA of the CDR3 is TGTGCCAGCAGCCCTTTGACATCCTACAATGAGCAGTTCTTC. This encodes CASSPLTSYNEQFF. This chain connects TRBV6-5 to TRBJ2-1; D is uncertain. Trimming left V 6 bases short and J 1 base short, with 10 bases between. Germline V gives CDR1 MNHEY, CDR2 SVGAGI. The CDR3 has 14 residues.

The CDR3 sequence is CASSLTVGGDYGYTF. DNA for the CDR3: TGTGCCAGCAGCTTAACCGTCGGAGGGGATTACGGCTACACCTTC. The chain combines TRBV11-2 with TRBJ1-2; D possibly corresponds to TRBD1 (5 bases). This CDR3 has 15 amino acids. The germline V gene encodes CDR1 SGHAT and CDR2 FQNNGV. V was trimmed by 2 bases and J by 8 bases, leaving 18 bases between them.

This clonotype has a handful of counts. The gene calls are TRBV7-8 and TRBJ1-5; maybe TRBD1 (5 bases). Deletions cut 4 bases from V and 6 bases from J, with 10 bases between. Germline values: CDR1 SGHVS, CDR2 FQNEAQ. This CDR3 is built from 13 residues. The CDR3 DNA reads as TGTGCCAGCAGCTCCCCGGGGGTTCAGCCCCAGCATTTT. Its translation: CASSSPGVQPQHF.